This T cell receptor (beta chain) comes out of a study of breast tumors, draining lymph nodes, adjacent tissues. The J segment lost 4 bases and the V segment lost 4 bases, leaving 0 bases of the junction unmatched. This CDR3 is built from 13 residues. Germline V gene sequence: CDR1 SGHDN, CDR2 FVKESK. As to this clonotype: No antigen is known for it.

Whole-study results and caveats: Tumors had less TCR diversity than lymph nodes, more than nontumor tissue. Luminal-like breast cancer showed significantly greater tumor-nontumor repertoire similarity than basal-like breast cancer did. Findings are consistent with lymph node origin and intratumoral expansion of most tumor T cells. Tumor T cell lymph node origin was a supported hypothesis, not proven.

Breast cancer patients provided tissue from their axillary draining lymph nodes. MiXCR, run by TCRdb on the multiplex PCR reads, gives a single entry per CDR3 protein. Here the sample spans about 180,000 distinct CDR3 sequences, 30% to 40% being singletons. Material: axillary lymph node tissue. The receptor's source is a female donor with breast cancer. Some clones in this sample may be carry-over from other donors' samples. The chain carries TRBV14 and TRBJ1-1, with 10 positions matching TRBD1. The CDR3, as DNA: TGTGCCAGCAGCCGACAGGGGGCCACTGAAGCTTTCTTT. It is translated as CASSRQGATEAFF.